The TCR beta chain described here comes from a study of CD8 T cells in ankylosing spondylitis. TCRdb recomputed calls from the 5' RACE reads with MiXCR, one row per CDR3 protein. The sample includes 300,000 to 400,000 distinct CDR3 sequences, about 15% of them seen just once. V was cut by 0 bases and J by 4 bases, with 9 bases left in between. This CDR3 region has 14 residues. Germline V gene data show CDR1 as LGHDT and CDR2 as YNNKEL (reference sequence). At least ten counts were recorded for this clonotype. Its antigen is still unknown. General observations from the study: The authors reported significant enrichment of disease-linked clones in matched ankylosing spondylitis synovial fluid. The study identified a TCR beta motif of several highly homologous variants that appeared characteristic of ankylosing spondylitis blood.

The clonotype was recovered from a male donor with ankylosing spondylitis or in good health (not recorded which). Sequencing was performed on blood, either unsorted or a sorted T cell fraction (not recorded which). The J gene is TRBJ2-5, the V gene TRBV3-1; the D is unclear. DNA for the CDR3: TGTGCCAGCAGCCAAGATCAAGTAGCAGAGACCCAGTACTTC. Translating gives CASSQDQVAETQYF.